Given below is one TCR beta chain in context. This clonotype was counted ten times or more. Its antigen is still unknown. Base qualities are not provided; no much larger clone lies one nucleotide away. The data are from a study of T cells in Graves' hyperthyroidism and ophthalmopathy (dated by TCRdb to between 2018 and 2021). With respect to the entire study: Peripheral blood was collected at initial diagnosis, before any treatment. The 85 to 100 discovery patients were divided at random into training and test sets in a 7:3 ratio. Once sampling was done, hyperthyroidism patients were given methimazole at a starting dose of 30 mg daily, whereas ophthalmopathy patients were given high-dose intravenous methylprednisolone. Thyroid tissue and blood T-cell repertoires from over 5 Graves' hyperthyroidism patients were also compared in the study. A discovery cohort of roughly 100 patients, roughly 40 with Graves' ophthalmopathy and about 58 with stable Graves' hyperthyroidism, was used to find distinguishing TCR V-J signatures. Prospective prediction of ophthalmopathy was tested in an independent validation cohort of fewer than 20 hyperthyroidism patients and 17 patients who later progressed to ophthalmopathy. The paper describes TCR Vbeta CDR3 sequencing of 120 to 150 peripheral blood samples, made up of roughly 45 ophthalmopathy patients, 70 to 75 hyperthyroidism patients and roughly 17 progressor patients. The paper as a whole reports these results and caveats: No statistical method was used to set the sample size in advance, and investigators knew the group allocation. Ophthalmopathy was separated from stable hyperthyroidism by a 13 V-J signature model, with approximately 86% sensitivity and about 84% specificity obtained in cross-validation and 80%/75% obtained in testing. In validation, the model predicted progression to ophthalmopathy with approximately 71% sensitivity and roughly 75% specificity, a median of roughly seven months before onset. Most expanded thyroid clonotypes (frequency above 0.001) were also detected in blood, a finding suggesting that blood repertoires may reflect thyroid immune responses.

For this chain, trimming is 3 bases at the V end and 1 base at the J end, and the number of junction bases without a gene match is 4. According to the germline V gene, CDR1 reads SGDLS and CDR2 reads YYNGEE. The CDR3 runs 17 amino acids, cysteine and phenylalanine included. The CDR3 DNA has 51 bases and is translated from base 1. Ophthalmopathy patients had moderately to severely active disease, with a Clinical Activity Score of 3 or more, a NOSPECS grade of 4 or more, and a disease duration of less than 3 months. Any patient with an uncontrolled infection, another autoimmune disease, pregnancy or lactation was excluded. Diagnoses were based on clinical symptoms, serum thyroxine and TRAb, thyroid ultrasound and orbital computed tomography. PBMCs were isolated from about 9.1 ml of fresh peripheral blood by Ficoll-Paque density gradient centrifugation. Total RNA was extracted using Trizol reagent, and RNA quality was assessed on an Agilent 2100 Bioanalyzer.

TCR beta CDR3 regions were amplified from RNA transcripts. For the first round of RT-PCR on the TCR CDR3, the HTBI primer set was used together with the Qiagen OneStep RT-PCR kit. Libraries were constructed in a second round of multiplex PCR, after which size selection and purification were performed. The libraries were sequenced on an Illumina HiSeq2000 using paired-end 100 bp reads. The published analysis was carried out like this. Raw data were processed with SOAPnuke, discarding reads with adapters, uncalled bases, mean Phred below 15, or no exact constant-primer or identifier match. High-quality paired reads were merged with COPE v1.2.5, and unique nucleotide sequences were defined as clonotypes. MiTCR v1.1 was used to align clonotypes to the IMGT TRBV, TRBD and TRBJ reference segments. The analysis included only V-J combinations with a frequency above 0.0001, which together covered more than 98% of the repertoires. A TCS score was defined as the ratio between F50 (clonal expansion) and ExV (chaos), using BLOSUM62-based TCRdist between CDR3 peptides within each V-J. Welch's t-statistics and random forest reduced roughly 530 V-J features to roughly 13, which were used in a naive Bayes classifier (R e1071). TCRdb itself trimmed the public reads at Q25 with fastp, ran MiXCR and retained productive beta chains. Each record represents a unique CDR3 protein, reported with the most common genes and DNA among its rows. TCRdb's processing, not the study's, gives the V and J calls here. Within this sample are 640,000 or so distinct CDR3 sequences, with around 14% of them counted one time only. The ten largest clonotypes hold about 7% of the sample.

The V and J segments used are TRBV9 and TRBJ2-3; a stretch of 14 junction bases matches TRBD2. Sequencing was performed on blood. This clonotype was obtained from a woman in her late teens or twenties with Graves' ophthalmopathy. For the CDR3, the sequence is CASSGTSGRRGTDTQYF. At the DNA level, the sequence is TGTGCCAGCAGCGGGACTAGCGGGAGGAGGGGCACAGATACGCAGTATTTT.